The 22 T cell receptor beta chains in this list originate from one sample, sequenced in a study of neurological immune-mediated disorders. TCRdb fed the 5' RACE reads into MiXCR, producing one record per CDR3 protein. The sample carries fewer than 20,000 distinct CDR3 sequences, roughly 10% recorded once. The sequencing sample was made of CD8+ T cells from blood. The receptors shown here come from a woman between 50 and 59 years old in good health.

This clonotype was seen only a few times. The V call is TRBV7-3, the J call TRBJ2-1, with 7 bases matching TRBD1. Germline lookup yields CDR1 SGHTA and CDR2 FQGTGA. The CDR3 runs 15 residues. Trimming cost V 5 bases and J 12 bases; bases outside gene matches: 16. This chain's CDR3 is CASSQTGASTDTQFF. The CDR3 bases are TGTGCCAGCAGCCAAACAGGGGCCAGCACAGATACGCAGTTCTTC. The full variable domain, completed using reference TRBV7-3 and TRBJ2-1, is GAGVSQTPSNKVTEKGKYVELRCDPISGHTALYWYRQSLGQGPEFLIYFQGTGAADDSGLPNDRFFAVRPEGSVSTLKIQRTERGDSAVYLCASSQTGASTDTQFFGPGTRLTVL.

Ten or more counts support this clonotype. The J gene is TRBJ2-2, the V gene TRBV5-5; no clear D gene. This CDR3 comprises 15 residues. Germline V CDR1 and CDR2: SGHKS, YYEKEE (reference sequence). Trimming pared 2 bases from V and 2 bases from J, leaving 10 bases between. The CDR3 DNA follows: TGTGCCAGCAGCTTTGAAGGAGCCAACACCGGGGAGCTGTTTTTT. Its protein is CASSFEGANTGELFF.

This clonotype showed up just once. The V gene is TRBV29-1, the J gene TRBJ1-1; TRBD1 aligns across 8 bases. The V gene end was trimmed by 0 bases and the J gene end by 5 bases; junction bases not matched to a gene: 11. The CDR3 loop spans 16 amino acids. CDR1 and CDR2 from the germline V gene are SQVTM and ANQGSEA. CDR3 in amino acids: CSVEDRVLTGVTEAFF. CDR3 bases: TGCAGCGTTGAAGATCGGGTCCTGACAGGGGTGACTGAAGCTTTCTTT.

This clonotype showed up many times. The V and J genes are TRBV24-1 and TRBJ2-7, with unresolved D. CDR1 and CDR2 (germline): KGHDR, SFDVKD. The CDR3 has 13 amino acids. V was shortened by 3 bases and J by 4 bases, with 9 bases between the two germline ends. The CDR3 region has the DNA TGTGCCACCAGTGATCCCGAATCGTACGAGCAGTACTTC. The encoded protein is CATSDPESYEQYF.

This clonotype was seen many times. The chain couples TRBV9 to TRBJ2-1; 9 nucleotides line up with TRBD1. CDR3 length: 12 residues. The V gene's germline CDR1 is SGDLS and CDR2 YYNGEE. With 4 bases clipped from V and 10 bases from J, the junction kept 3 bases outside the gene matches. The CDR3 DNA sequence: TGTGCCAGCAGCTCAGGGACAGGGGAGCAGTTCTTC. Translation gives CASSSGTGEQFF.

Judged by abundance, this clonotype is medium-sized (0.01 to 0.1%). The gene calls are TRBV9 and TRBJ1-1; D is undetermined. CDR3 length equals 13 residues. Germline V gene data show CDR1 as SGDLS and CDR2 as YYNGEE. Trimming pared 0 bases from V and 10 bases from J, leaving 13 bases between. The CDR3 coding sequence is TGTGCCAGCAGCGTAGGGGGTAGTAGAATAGCTTTCTTT. Translating gives CASSVGGSRIAFF.

This clonotype was seen repeatedly, ten times or more. This chain uses TRBV7-8 with TRBJ1-1; tentatively, D is TRBD1 (5 bases). The V gene lost 8 bases and the J gene lost 1 base, with 17 bases spanning the gap. CDR3 size: 15 residues. Germline V gives CDR1 SGHVS, CDR2 FQNEAQ. In DNA, the CDR3 is TGTGCCAGCTGGTCTGGGGCAGGGCCGAACACTGAAGCTTTCTTT. This codes for CASWSGAGPNTEAFF.

The chain employs TRBV20-1 and TRBJ2-1, with D perhaps matching TRBD1 or TRBD2 (6 bases each). Germline loops: CDR1 DFQATT, CDR2 SNEGSKA (reference sequence). CDR3 length equals 13 residues. Trimming removed 2 bases at V and 4 bases at J, with 9 bases between. The CDR3 reads CSARRGEYNEQFF. The CDR3 region has the DNA TGCAGTGCTAGAAGGGGGGAATACAATGAGCAGTTCTTC.

This clonotype was counted many times. The chain joins TRBV5-5 to TRBJ1-5; D remains unclear. CDR3 size: 12 residues. Germline CDR1 is SGHKS and CDR2 is YYEKEE (reference sequence). V shed 2 bases and J shed 5 bases, with 5 bases lying between them. CDR3 DNA sequence: TGTGCCAGCAGCTTCACCGATCAGCCCCAGCATTTT. It is translated as CASSFTDQPQHF.

This clonotype occurred many times. The chain recombines TRBV7-9 with TRBJ1-2; D ambiguous. V dropped 10 bases and J dropped 4 bases, with 10 bases sitting between them. Looked up from germline, CDR1 is SEHNR and CDR2 is FQNEAQ (reference sequence). The CDR3 extends over 11 amino acids. The CDR3 coding sequence is TGTGCCATCGCTTTCGGCTATGGCTACACCTTC. This codes for CAIAFGYGYTF.

Many counts were recorded for this clonotype. The J gene is TRBJ2-2, the V gene TRBV28; possibly TRBD1 or TRBD2 for D (5 bases each). The V end lost 3 bases, the J end lost 8 bases, and 19 bases lay between the germline ends. Germline CDR1 MDHEN, CDR2 SYDVKM. This CDR3 has 16 amino acids. The CDR3 sequence is CASSFAVWGNGGELFF. The CDR3 region has the DNA TGTGCCAGCAGTTTCGCTGTGTGGGGGAATGGGGGGGAGCTGTTTTTT.

The rearrangement uses TRBV2 and TRBJ2-7; D is unresolved. CDR1 SNHLY and CDR2 FYNNEI come from the germline V gene. V lost 6 bases and J 2 bases, leaving 11 bases between the germline ends. The CDR3 is made up of 13 amino acids. In DNA, the CDR3 is TGTGCCAGCAGCCCAACCAGCACCTACGAGCAGTACTTC. It yields the protein CASSPTSTYEQYF.

This clonotype occurred many times. The chain uses TRBV29-1 and TRBJ1-1, with D perhaps TRBD1 (5 bases). V shed 0 bases and J shed 1 base, with 9 bases lying between them. The germline CDR1 and CDR2 sequences are SQVTM and ANQGSEA. The CDR3 sequence is 14 residues long. The CDR3 DNA is TGCAGCGTTGAAGATCCCAGGGAGAACACTGAAGCTTTCTTT. It translates to CSVEDPRENTEAFF. The variable domain in full, completed from reference TRBV29-1 and TRBJ1-1, reads SAVISQKPSRDICQRGTSLTIQCQVDSQVTMMFWYRQQPGQSLTLIATANQGSEATYESGFVIDKFPISRPNLTFSTLTVSNMSPEDSSIYLCSVEDPRENTEAFFGQGTRLTVV.

Many counts were recorded for this clonotype. V is TRBV5-1 and J is TRBJ2-2; 7 nucleotides agree with TRBD1. CDR3 length: 19 amino acids. The V and J ends lost 0 bases and 0 bases, in that order; junction bases with no gene match: 11. Germline loops: CDR1 SGHRS, CDR2 YFSETQ. The CDR3 bases are TGCGCCAGCAGCTTGGCGACGGGACAGAGGATAACGAACACCGGGGAGCTGTTTTTT. Encoded protein: CASSLATGQRITNTGELFF.

This clonotype was observed many times. Written as DNA, the CDR3 is TGTGCCATCGGACAGTGGGAGGGTTCACCCCTCCACTTT. Translating it yields CAIGQWEGSPLHF. V and J are TRBV27 and TRBJ1-6; weak D call: TRBD1 (6 bases). V gave up 10 bases and J gave up 9 bases, with 16 bases separating them. Germline values: CDR1 MNHEY, CDR2 SMNVEV (reference sequence). This CDR3 comprises 13 residues.

The table lists this clonotype with many counts. The chain has TRBV12-3 or TRBV12-4 and TRBJ2-1, with 8 bases lining up with TRBD1. The CDR3 sequence is 13 residues long. V was pared by 3 bases and J by 8 bases, with 3 bases of the junction left unmatched. CDR3 loop: CASSLTGADEQFF. The CDR3 bases are TGTGCCAGCAGTTTGACAGGGGCCGATGAGCAGTTCTTC.

Ten or more counts support this clonotype. The chain couples TRBV9 to TRBJ2-3; tentative D call: TRBD1 (6 bases). The CDR3 is 14 amino acids. V was cut by 4 bases and J by 4 bases, with 13 bases left in between. Germline V gene lookup returns CDR1 SGDLS and CDR2 YYNGEE. The CDR3 protein is CASSPQGRADTQYF. The CDR3 DNA sequence: TGTGCCAGCAGCCCTCAGGGGCGAGCAGATACGCAGTATTTT.

This clonotype came up many times. The rearrangement links TRBV2 to TRBJ2-7; 10 nucleotides agree with TRBD2. The CDR3 spans 17 residues. CDR1 SNHLY and CDR2 FYNNEI come from the germline V gene. V lost 4 bases to trimming and J lost 0 bases; unmatched junction nucleotides: 9. Here the CDR3 DNA reads TGTGCCAGCAGTGTGGGTCTAGCGGGGGCCCGCTCCTACGAGCAGTACTTC. This sequence encodes CASSVGLAGARSYEQYF.

This clonotype was picked up many times. The chain employs TRBV6-5 and TRBJ2-1, with 8 positions matching TRBD1. The J segment lost 4 bases and the V segment lost 5 bases, leaving 7 bases of the junction unmatched. Germline V CDR1 and CDR2: MNHEY, SVGAGI. The CDR3 sequence is 15 residues long. In nucleotides, the CDR3 is TGTGCCAGCAGTCCCCGGACAGGGAGATACAATGAGCAGTTCTTC. The encoded protein is CASSPRTGRYNEQFF.

This clonotype showed up many times. The chain is built from TRBV5-1 and TRBJ2-2; D ambiguous. V was trimmed by 4 bases and J by 3 bases, leaving 10 bases between them. The CDR3 has 14 amino acids. Germline values: CDR1 SGHRS, CDR2 YFSETQ. CDR3 in amino acids: CASSTRTDTGELFF. The CDR3 DNA follows: TGCGCCAGCAGCACCCGGACCGACACCGGGGAGCTGTTTTTT.

This clonotype was found many times. The rearrangement uses TRBV20-1 and TRBJ1-1, with D possibly being TRBD1 (6 bases). This CDR3 spans 12 amino acids. Trimming pared 5 bases from V and 8 bases from J, leaving 15 bases between. Germline loops: CDR1 DFQATT, CDR2 SNEGSKA (reference sequence). The CDR3 spells CSAEGDGVEAFF. In DNA form, the CDR3 reads TGCAGTGCTGAGGGGGACGGGGTGGAAGCTTTCTTT.

By proportion, this clonotype is medium-sized. The chain recombines TRBV19 with TRBJ2-1, with TRBD2 matching 8 bases. Looked up from germline, CDR1 is LNHDA and CDR2 is SQIVND (reference sequence). Trimming took 6 bases from V and 7 from J; bases not matched to a gene: 11. This CDR3 is 15 amino acids long. The CDR3 region is CASSESGGAGNEQFF. The CDR3 nucleotides read TGTGCCAGTAGCGAGTCGGGGGGGGCTGGTAATGAGCAGTTCTTC.